This record looks at one T cell receptor (beta chain) sequence and its context. Data came from immunoSEQ multiplex PCR; TCRdb stores just in-frame clones and leaves some out. The sample includes about 310,000 clones, approximately 90% of them seen just once. Everyone who took part was roughly 18 to 89 years old, and they came from 24 US areas. Membership in each cohort depended on participant-reported clinical history. Recovered Cohort 3 donors showed two negative PCRs, clearance, or symptom resolution. The sample comes from a study of blood T cell repertoires in COVID-19. The overall study: The United States, Italy and Spain supplied acute and convalescent COVID-19 samples.

Germline V lookup: CDR1 SGHAT, CDR2 FQNNGV. Trimming left V 3 bases short and J 2 bases short, with 11 bases between. The CDR3 is 14 residues long. The receptor comes from a woman between 40 and 50 years old who had recovered from COVID-19. Sequencing was carried out using PBMCs or T cells enriched from blood (not recorded which). This chain links TRBV11-2 with TRBJ2-7, with D unclear. The DNA of the CDR3 is TGTGCCAGCAGCTTTGGGCAAGATCCCTACGAGCAGTACTTC. Protein product: CASSFGQDPYEQYF.